These 5 T cell receptor beta chains share one sample of origin, sequenced in a study of patients and donors after allogeneic stem cell transplantation. MiXCR was run by TCRdb on the RT-PCR reads, yielding one entry per CDR3 protein. The table includes 920,000 or so distinct CDR3 sequences, roughly 18% detected once. Specimen: blood, either unsorted or a sorted T cell fraction (not recorded which). All receptors derive from a human donor who was either an allogeneic HSCT recipient or a stem cell or donor lymphocyte infusion donor (not recorded which). It is not recorded whose cells these are; they may come from a transplant donor.

This clonotype was seen a handful of times. This chain links TRBV9 with TRBJ2-1; tentative D call: TRBD2 (6 bases). Trimming left V 4 bases short and J 6 bases short, with 20 bases between. Germline-derived CDR1 and CDR2 are SGDLS and YYNGEE. The CDR3 contains 16 residues. The CDR3 bases are TGTGCCAGCAGCCTCCGGGGGACTCGAGAGACCAATGAGCAGTTCTTC. It codes for CASSLRGTRETNEQFF. Based on the CDR3 plus reference TRBV9 and TRBJ2-1, the full variable domain is DSGVTQTPKHLITATGQRVTLRCSPRSGDLSVYWYQQSLDQGLQFLIQYYNGEERAKGNILERFSAQQFPDLHSELNLSSLELGDSALYFCASSLRGTRETNEQFFGPGTRLTVL.

The chain uses TRBV2 and TRBJ1-1, with TRBD1 matching over 11 bases. Germline V gene data show CDR1 as SNHLY and CDR2 as FYNNEI. This CDR3 has 12 amino acids. V lost 9 bases to trimming and J lost 7 bases; unmatched junction nucleotides: 4. The CDR3: CARPGQGGEAFF. CDR3 DNA: TGTGCCAGACCGGGACAGGGGGGTGAAGCTTTCTTT. Together with reference TRBV2 and TRBJ1-1, the CDR3 gives the full variable domain: EPEVTQTPSHQVTQMGQEVILRCVPISNHLYFYWYRQILGQKVEFLVSFYNNEISEKSEIFDDQFSVERPDGSNFTLKIRSTKLEDSAMYFCARPGQGGEAFFGQGTRLTVV.

This clonotype appeared many times. The chain couples TRBV9 to TRBJ2-3; D is tentatively TRBD1 or TRBD2 (5 bases each). Trimming stripped 0 bases from V and 0 bases from J, with 8 bases between. The CDR3 is made up of 15 amino acids. The germline gives CDR1 SGDLS, CDR2 YYNGEE. CDR3: CASSVAGPSTDTQYF. DNA of the CDR3: TGTGCCAGCAGCGTAGCGGGACCTAGCACAGATACGCAGTATTTT.

Only a few counts were recorded for this clonotype. The chain couples TRBV2 to TRBJ2-7; 9 positions match TRBD1. The CDR3 is made up of 14 amino acids. V was pared by 3 bases and J by 4 bases, with 4 bases of the junction left unmatched. Germline V gene lookup returns CDR1 SNHLY and CDR2 FYNNEI. The CDR3 DNA reads TGTGCCAGCAGTGAGGGACAGGGTATTTACGAGCAGTACTTC. It codes for CASSEGQGIYEQYF.

The chain couples TRBV4-3 to TRBJ2-7; D is perhaps TRBD1 or TRBD2 (5 bases each). CDR1 and CDR2 (germline): LGHNA, YSLEER. With 0 bases removed from V and 6 bases from J, the gap between germline ends came to 15 bases. The CDR3 is 15 amino acids. This CDR3 is CASSQDWQGPAEQYF. Written as DNA, the CDR3 is TGCGCCAGCAGCCAAGATTGGCAGGGACCCGCCGAGCAGTACTTC.